Sequencing of this T cell receptor beta chain was carried out in a study of response to subunit inactivated influenza vaccine. A few counts support this clonotype. Its specificity is unknown. Study results and caveats: The authors suggested that few new T cells are recruited per seasonal influenza vaccination.

TCRdb re-derived calls from the RT-PCR reads in MiXCR, one entry per CDR3 protein. This repertoire shows around 540,000 distinct CDR3 sequences, around 11% found once; its top ten account for 9.5% to 13%. Trimming removed 6 bases from V and 7 bases from J; junction bases left unmatched: 6. The CDR3 covers 13 residues. This clonotype was obtained from a man in his forties or fifties who received an inactivated influenza vaccine. The specimen comprised PBMCs from blood, sampled on the day of vaccination. V and J are TRBV12-3 or TRBV12-4 and TRBJ2-3, with TRBD2 identical over 8 bases. CDR3 protein: CASSGGASYTQYF. CDR3 nucleotides: TGTGCCAGCAGCGGGGGGGCGTCATATACGCAGTATTTT.